This note documents a single TCR beta chain sequence. Clones were sequenced by immunoSEQ multiplex PCR, and TCRdb holds only the in-frame ones, with some missing. The sample yields roughly 48,000 clones, about 86% seen once. This sample is drawn from a study of blood T cell repertoires in COVID-19. Germline CDR1 SGHAT, CDR2 FQNNGV. The CDR3 runs 17 residues. Trimming left V 2 bases short and J 4 bases short, with 15 bases between. Sequenced: peripheral blood. The chain employs TRBV11-2 and TRBJ1-6; weak D call: TRBD1 (6 bases). The source of this sequence is a human donor in a cohort sampled during active COVID-19. CDR3 in amino acids: CASSLTSGTTYNSPLHF. DNA of the CDR3: TGTGCCAGCAGCTTAACCAGCGGGACAACTTATAATTCACCCCTCCACTTT.